A few counts support the clone carrying this T cell receptor (beta chain). Its antigen remains unidentified. Each CDR3 protein is one row after TCRdb ran MiXCR on the 5' RACE reads. Seen here are about 170,000 distinct CDR3 sequences, 11% observed once, and the top ten hold roughly a third. These data belong to a study of T cells after yellow fever vaccination. In the study overall: Preparation used SMART-Seq v4 Ultra Low Input for the low-cell-number fractions.

Study outcomes and limitations: Contamination by abundant bulk-population clonotypes could be present in FACS-sorted repertoires. The secondary response was weaker, and its peak arrived faster, on day 5 versus 15.

CDR1 and CDR2 (germline): MDHEN, SYDVKM. Trimming removed 6 bases at V and 0 bases at J, with 6 bases between. The CDR3 covers 13 residues. This specimen consisted of CD8+ T cells sorted from PBMCs, obtained 15 days after the yellow fever booster vaccination. The V call is TRBV28, the J call TRBJ1-5; D is unresolved. This clonotype originated in a man aged 18 to 30 who received the YFV17D yellow fever vaccine. The CDR3 reads CASRISSNQPQHF. The CDR3 DNA is TGTGCCAGCAGGATCAGTAGCAATCAGCCCCAGCATTTT. Complete variable domain (other parts from reference TRBV28 and TRBJ1-5): DVKVTQSSRYLVKRTGEKVFLECVQDMDHENMFWYRQDPGLGLRLIYFSYDVKMKEKGDIPEGYSVSREKKERFSLILESASTNQTSMYLCASRISSNQPQHFGDGTRLSIL.